The 10 T cell receptor beta chains presented below share a single source sample, sequenced in a study of cytomegalovirus exposure and HLA in healthy donors (dated by TCRdb to the late 2010s). Library preparation employed the immunoSEQ multiplex PCR assay. For the multiplex PCR, a mixture combining 60 forward primers for TCR Vbeta segments and 13 reverse primers for TCR Jbeta segments was used. The clones in this table, taken by TCRdb from immuneACCESS, are in-frame only. Not every clone is retained; where verified, under half of the shortfall comes from an unresolved V gene, and the cause of the rest is unknown. For this sample there are 170,000 or so clones; 70% to 90% appear just once. The ten largest clones add up to around 5% of the sample. Sequenced: PBMCs. These receptors were taken from a girl aged 10 to 17 in good health and CMV-seropositive.

The V and J genes are TRBV7-3 and TRBJ1-1; 9 nucleotides align to TRBD1. The CDR3 is 14 residues long. The V gene end was trimmed by 5 bases and the J gene end by 4 bases; junction bases not matched to a gene: 5. Germline CDR1 is SGHTA and CDR2 is FQGTGA. DNA of the CDR3: TGTGCCAGCAGCAGTACAGGGGGCCCCACTGAAGCTTTCTTT. Amino acids: CASSSTGGPTEAFF.

The rearrangement links TRBV25-1 to TRBJ2-2, with unresolved D. The CDR3 is made up of 16 amino acids. The germline V gene has CDR1 MGHDK and CDR2 SYGVNS. V gave up 3 bases and J gave up 0 bases, with 11 bases separating them. CDR3 sequence: CASSDWLQSNTGELFF. The CDR3 DNA follows: TGTGCCAGCAGTGATTGGCTCCAGTCGAACACCGGGGAGCTGTTTTTT.

The gene calls are TRBV6-5 and TRBJ1-2; TRBD1 matches at 7 bases. Per the germline V gene, CDR1 is MNHEY and CDR2 is SVGAGI. The CDR3 extends over 14 amino acids. The V and J ends lost 5 bases and 2 bases, in that order; junction bases with no gene match: 5. The DNA for the CDR3 is TGTGCCAGCAGTAAATCGACAGGGAACTATGGCTACACCTTC. Translation: CASSKSTGNYGYTF.

This sequence joins TRBV7-2 and TRBJ2-3; tentatively, D is TRBD2 (5 bases). V lost 3 bases to trimming and J lost 0 bases, with 10 bases between them. The CDR3 is 15 amino acids. Germline loops: CDR1 SGHTA, CDR2 FQGNSA. The CDR3 nucleotides read TGTGCCAGCAGCTTCCGAGGCGGGAGCACAGATACGCAGTATTTT. Translating gives CASSFRGGSTDTQYF.

This chain uses TRBV5-5 with TRBJ1-2; D unresolved. The CDR3 sequence is 15 residues long. V lost 1 base to trimming and J lost 2 bases, with 12 bases between them. CDR1 and CDR2 (germline): SGHKS, YYEKEE (reference sequence). The CDR3 DNA follows: TGTGCCAGCAGCTTGAGCCCGTGGGAGAACTATGGCTACACCTTC. Translated: CASSLSPWENYGYTF.

The chain recombines TRBV11-3 with TRBJ2-5, with a weak D call TRBD2 (6 bases). Near its end, the DNA agrees better with TRBJ2-7, so the J call may be wrong. This CDR3 region has 16 residues. Germline CDR1 and CDR2: SGHNT and YENEEA. CDR3 nucleotides: TGTGCCAGCAGCTTAGATGGCGAGGGACTCACCTACGAGCAGTACTTC. This codes for CASSLDGEGLTYEQYF.

This clone has more than one count but fewer than ten. The genes are TRBV9 and TRBJ2-5; 7 bases match TRBD2. The CDR3 spans 15 residues. V shed 0 bases and J 4 bases; nucleotides not matched to a gene: 6. CDR1 and CDR2 (germline): SGDLS, YYNGEE. The CDR3 nucleotides read TGTGCCAGCAGCGTAGATCTTTCTAGCGGAGAGACCCAGTACTTC. Translation: CASSVDLSSGETQYF.

Remarks on this clone: At one boundary the junction diverges from the germline segment, which might be a read error. The chain employs TRBV27 and TRBJ1-6; no definite D call. Germline values: CDR1 MNHEY, CDR2 SMNVEV (reference sequence). The CDR3 is 15 residues long. The CDR3 coding sequence is TGTGCCAGCAGTATATCTCTGGAGATGCATTCACCCCTCCACTTT. It encodes CASSISLEMHSPLHF.

Comment on this clone: At one end, the junction sequence differs from germline, possibly due to a read error. CDR3 in amino acids: CASSWGTGQGTQYF. CDR3 DNA sequence: TGTGCCAGCAGCTGGGGGACAGGCCAAGGGACCCAGTACTTC. The V gene is TRBV5-6, the J gene TRBJ2-5; TRBD1 matches 8 bases. The CDR3 loop spans 14 amino acids. In germline, CDR1 is SGHDT, CDR2 YYEEEE.

The chain recombines TRBV11-1 with TRBJ1-1, with D uncertain. V was trimmed by 5 bases and J by 2 bases, leaving 12 bases between them. Germline CDR1 SGHAT, CDR2 FQDESV (reference sequence). CDR3 length equals 14 residues. This CDR3 reads CASSAGRINTEAFF. CDR3 DNA sequence: TGTGCCAGCAGCGCGGGGAGGATAAACACTGAAGCTTTCTTT.